These T cell receptor beta chains were read from a single sample in a study of long-term antiretroviral therapy in people with HIV. The method was immunoSEQ multiplex PCR; TCRdb's version includes in-frame clones alone and lacks a portion of them. The table records more than 15,000 clones, roughly four fifths of them present only once. Sample: unsorted PBMCs, taken 0.3 years after starting antiretroviral therapy. All receptors derive from a man aged 18-30 years with HIV. The CDR3 runs from the conserved cysteine through the conserved F or W. The order of the fields is V gene, clone size, J gene, D gene, CDR3 DNA, CDR3 protein. D genes are given only for firm matches. Rows give clone size only sometimes, using once, few, many, or a class for an expanded clone.

TRBV4-1,few,TRBJ1-1,.,TGCGCCAGCAGCCATGAGCCAGGCTGGACTGAAGCTTTCTTT,CASSHEPGWTEAFF
TRBV18,.,TRBJ1-4,.,TGTGCCAGCTCACCAGCTTCAACTAATGAAAAACTGTTTTTT,CASSPASTNEKLFF
TRBV6-5,once,TRBJ1-1,TRBD1,TGTGCCAGCAGCCCTACTTGGACAGGGAACACTGAAGCTTTCTTT,CASSPTWTGNTEAFF
TRBV2,.,TRBJ2-2,.,TGTGCCAGTCAGAACACCGGGGAGCTGTTTTTT,CASQNTGELFF
TRBV5-6,.,TRBJ2-5,TRBD2,TGTGCCAGCAGCTTGGGTCTAGCGGCCTTTGATGCCCAGTACTTC,CASSLGLAAFDAQYF
TRBV18,.,TRBJ2-2,TRBD1,TGTGCCAGCGTGGACAGGGAAAACACCGGGGAGCTGTTTTTT,CASVDRENTGELFF
TRBV29-1,once,TRBJ1-3,.,TGCAGCGTTGAAGGCAGGGCTGGAAACACCATATATTTT,CSVEGRAGNTIYF
TRBV9,.,TRBJ1-4,.,TGTGCCAGCAGCGAAACCATGTCGTATGAAAAACTGTTTTTT,CASSETMSYEKLFF
TRBV5-1,.,TRBJ1-3,.,TGCGCCAGCAGCCCGGGGACATTCGGAAACACCATATATTTT,CASSPGTFGNTIYF
TRBV5-1,.,TRBJ2-1,TRBD1,TGCGCCAGTACATCGGGACAGGGGGCCCCCCATGAGCAGTTCTTC,CASTSGQGAPHEQFF
TRBV19,.,TRBJ2-5,TRBD2,TGTGCCAGTAGTATCTCTACTAGCGTGGAGACCCAGTACTTC,CASSISTSVETQYF
TRBV29-1,.,TRBJ2-5,.,TGCAGCGTTGTTCTGACAGGACCCCAAGAGACCCAGTACTTC,CSVVLTGPQETQYF
TRBV5-4,.,TRBJ2-3,.,TGTGCCAGCAGCTTGGCTGAAGCTCCCGGCGCGCAGTATTTT,CASSLAEAPGAQYF
TRBV6-5,.,TRBJ1-1,.,TGTGCCAGCGCGGGGGGGTGGGGATTGACTTTCTTT,CASAGGWGLTFF
TRBV6-1,.,TRBJ1-4,.,TGTGCCAGCACCGAGGGGAACAGTCGAGCTGAAAAACTGTTTTTT,CASTEGNSRAEKLFF
TRBV18,.,TRBJ1-2,.,TGTGCCAGCTCACCACCGGGGACAACTAACTATGGCTACACCTTC,CASSPPGTTNYGYTF
TRBV7-9,.,TRBJ2-3,TRBD2,TGTGCCAGCAGCTTAGTACCCGGAGAGCGGGGAGACACAGATACGCAGTATTTT,CASSLVPGERGDTDTQYF
TRBV19,.,TRBJ2-5,TRBD2,TGTGCCAGTAGTATCGGGGCGGGGGGGCTGCGGGAGACCCAGTACTTC,CASSIGAGGLRETQYF
TRBV27,.,TRBJ1-6,TRBD1,TGTGCCAGCAGTTTAAGGCCGGGACAGGGGAATTCACCCCTCCACTTT,CASSLRPGQGNSPLHF
TRBV19,.,TRBJ1-1,.,TGTGCCAGTAGCCCGGCAGGCTTGAACACTGAAGCTTTCTTT,CASSPAGLNTEAFF
TRBV6-1,.,TRBJ1-2,TRBD1,TGTGCCAGCCGCGAGGGGCCCGGGACAGCCTATGGCTACACCTTC,CASREGPGTAYGYTF
TRBV19,.,TRBJ2-5,TRBD1,TGTGCCAGTAGTATACGGACAGGGATGGAGACCCAGTACTTC,CASSIRTGMETQYF
TRBV15,.,TRBJ1-5,.,TGTGCCACCAGCAGAGCACAGCCAAATCAGCCCCAGCATTTT,CATSRAQPNQPQHF
TRBV7-9,.,TRBJ2-2,.,TGTGCCAGCAGCTTAGCCTTGACCGGGGAGCTGTTTTTT,CASSLALTGELFF
TRBV7-6,.,TRBJ2-4,TRBD1,TGTGCCAGCAGCTTAGGGCCCAGGGGGCGAGCGGCCAAAAACATTCAGTACTTC,CASSLGPRGRAAKNIQYF
TRBV5-1,.,TRBJ1-1,.,TGCGCCAGCAGCTTGGACGGCGGGACACCCGTTCTTTTCTTT,CASSLDGGTPVLFF
TRBV7-9,.,TRBJ1-1,.,TGTGCCAGCAGCTTGACCGGGGACACTGAAGCTTTCTTT,CASSLTGDTEAFF
TRBV27,.,TRBJ1-1,.,TGTGCCAGCAGTTTACAGGGATACACTGAAGCTTTCTTT,CASSLQGYTEAFF
TRBV2,.,TRBJ1-5,.,TGTGCCAGCAGTGAACAGGGTCTCAATCAGCCCCAGCATTTT,CASSEQGLNQPQHF
TRBV19,.,TRBJ2-7,.,TGTGCCAGTCGCGGCCACGAGCAGTACTTC,CASRGHEQYF
TRBV6-1,.,TRBJ2-7,.,TGTGCCACCCTCACGGCCCTCTCCTACGAGCAGTACTTC,CATLTALSYEQYF
TRBV11-3,.,TRBJ1-1,TRBD1,TGTGCCAGCAGCCCTAAGTCACGGGACAGGGCGAACACTGAAGCTTTCTTT,CASSPKSRDRANTEAFF
TRBV6-6,once,TRBJ1-6,TRBD1,TGTGCCAGCACCCCCGGGACAGGGGTCTCACCCCTCCACTTT,CASTPGTGVSPLHF
TRBV10-1,once,TRBJ2-3,TRBD2,TGCGCCAGCAGTGGCGGACTAGCGGGGACCACAGATACGCAGTATTTT,CASSGGLAGTTDTQYF
TRBV6-1,.,TRBJ2-7,.,TGTGCCAGCACTACGACCCTTTGGGGAGAGCAGTACTTC,CASTTTLWGEQYF
TRBV28,.,TRBJ2-2,TRBD2,TGTGCCAGCAGTCCCAGCGGGGGGGCCCCCGGGGAGCTGTTTTTT,CASSPSGGAPGELFF
TRBV28,.,TRBJ1-6,.,TGTGCCAGCAGGACAAACTCCTATAATTCACCCCTCCACTTT,CASRTNSYNSPLHF
TRBV6-1,.,TRBJ2-5,TRBD2,TGTGCCAGCAGTGAACTAGCGGGGGGGCCAGAGACCCAGTACTTC,CASSELAGGPETQYF
TRBV6-5,.,TRBJ2-3,TRBD2,TGTGCCAGCAGCAAGCGGGGGGCCACAGATACGCAGTATTTT,CASSKRGATDTQYF
TRBV7-2,.,TRBJ2-5,.,TGTGCCAGCAGCTTAGCGTACCCCGAAGTCAGCCAAGAGACCCAGTACTTC,CASSLAYPEVSQETQYF
TRBV27,.,TRBJ2-1,.,TGTGCCAGCAGTCCATACGACAGACTCAATGAGCAGTTCTTC,CASSPYDRLNEQFF
TRBV28,.,TRBJ1-1,TRBD1,TGTGCCAGCAGTTTGGCCAGGGGGCAAGCTTTCTTT,CASSLARGQAFF
TRBV2,.,TRBJ1-5,TRBD1,TGTGCCAGCTCAACGACAGGGACACATCAGCCCCAGCATTTT,CASSTTGTHQPQHF
TRBV29-1,.,TRBJ2-7,.,TGCAGCGTTGCATTCGTAGGGGGCTACGAGCAGTACTTC,CSVAFVGGYEQYF
TRBV4-1,few,TRBJ1-3,.,TGCGCCAGCAGCCAAGGCGGGACGGCCAGCGGAAACACCATATATTTT,CASSQGGTASGNTIYF
TRBV9,.,TRBJ1-1,.,TGTGCCAGCAGCGTAGGGGACGGGACTAGGGCTTTCTTT,CASSVGDGTRAFF